The next 21 T cell receptor beta chains were all read from a single sample in a study of cytomegalovirus exposure and HLA in healthy donors. With 60 Vbeta and 13 Jbeta primers, the PCR was carried out. Produced via immunoSEQ multiplex PCR; TCRdb's table is partial and in-frame only. The sample table includes some 200,000 clones. Material for sequencing was PBMCs. The receptors derive from a woman aged 18-35 years in good health and CMV-seropositive.

This chain uses TRBV5-4 with TRBJ1-4, with D perhaps matching TRBD1 (6 bases). The CDR3 runs to 15 residues. The V gene's germline CDR1 is SGHNT and CDR2 YYREEE (reference sequence). V was clipped by 4 bases and J by 0 bases, with 10 bases between them. The CDR3 here is CASSAGAATNEKLFF. CDR3 nucleotides: TGTGCCAGCAGCGCGGGGGCGGCAACTAATGAAAAACTGTTTTTT.

The chain uses TRBV10-3 and TRBJ2-1; TRBD2 matches 11 bases. CDR3 size: 15 residues. The J segment lost 7 bases and the V segment lost 3 bases, leaving 5 bases of the junction unmatched. Germline CDR1 and CDR2: ENHRY and SYGVKD. The CDR3 DNA reads TGTGCCATCAGTGAACAACTAGCGGGAGATAATGAGCAGTTCTTC. Its protein product is CAISEQLAGDNEQFF.

The rearrangement links TRBV27 to TRBJ2-1, with unresolved D. Deletions cut 2 bases from V and 5 bases from J, with 10 bases between. CDR3 size: 14 residues. Germline CDR1 and CDR2: MNHEY and SMNVEV (reference sequence). The CDR3 loop is CASSLLEVHNEQFF. CDR3 DNA sequence: TGTGCCAGCAGTTTACTAGAGGTCCACAATGAGCAGTTCTTC.

This chain connects TRBV5-1 to TRBJ1-6; D is ambiguous. Germline values: CDR1 SGHRS, CDR2 YFSETQ. The germline V and J ends were trimmed by 4 bases and 5 bases, with 7 bases remaining between them. The CDR3 is made up of 13 amino acids. CDR3 sequence reads: CASSPSDNSPLHF. The DNA of the CDR3 is TGCGCCAGCAGCCCCTCGGATAATTCACCCCTCCACTTT.

The gene calls are TRBV2 and TRBJ2-7; no clear D gene. Germline V gene lookup returns CDR1 SNHLY and CDR2 FYNNEI. There are 14 residues in the CDR3. Trimming took off 4 bases at V and 2 bases at J, with 12 bases between the two ends. The CDR3 DNA reads as TGTGCCAGCAGTGGCTTTCGTAGAACCTACGAGCAGTACTTC. It codes for CASSGFRRTYEQYF.

Worth noting for this clone: Germline is not matched at one junction end, which may reflect a read error. Distinct nucleotide sequences in the sample also encode this CDR3. V and J are TRBV18 and TRBJ1-1; 8 bases map to TRBD1. The CDR3 length is 17 residues. Germline V gene sequence: CDR1 KGHSH, CDR2 LQKENI. For the CDR3, the DNA is TGTGCCAGCTCACCACCGAAAGGGACAGGTCCGAACACTGAAGCTTTCTTC. Translation gives CASSPPKGTGPNTEAFF.

This chain uses TRBV2 with TRBJ2-3; no definite D call. The V and J ends lost 6 bases and 4 bases respectively, with 17 bases between them. Germline CDR1 and CDR2: SNHLY and FYNNEI. The CDR3 covers 15 residues. CDR3 bases: TGTGCCAGCAGAGTAGACCCCCAGGTAGCAGATACGCAGTATTTT. Amino acid sequence: CASRVDPQVADTQYF.

The V and J genes are TRBV12-1 and TRBJ2-1; the D call of TRBD2 is as the table states it, not checked on the DNA. TRBV12-1 is deemed a pseudogene. The CDR3 length is 18 residues. The CDR3, as DNA: TGTGCCAGCACCGAGCGGACTAGCGGGAGAAGCTCCTACAATGAGCAGTTCTTC. Translated: CASTERTSGRSSYNEQFF.

This chain connects TRBV10-2 to TRBJ1-2; 12 nucleotides line up with TRBD1. This CDR3 region has 17 residues. The trim removed 2 bases at V and 1 base at J, leaving 5 bases unmatched. Germline loops: CDR1 WSHSY, CDR2 SAAADI. The CDR3 is CASSETGTGGLNYGYTF. The CDR3 nucleotides are TGCGCCAGCAGTGAGACGGGGACAGGGGGCCTTAACTATGGCTACACCTTC.

The chain joins TRBV2 to TRBJ1-6; TRBD1 aligns across 7 bases. V lost 9 bases and J lost 8; bases outside the gene matches: 7. CDR3 length equals 13 residues. CDR1 and CDR2 (germline): SNHLY, FYNNEI. CDR3 DNA sequence: TGTGCCAGTCGGACAGGACGGGATTCACCCCTCCACTTT. Protein sequence: CASRTGRDSPLHF.

The chain joins TRBV19 to TRBJ2-7; the match to TRBD2 covers 11 bases. Germline CDR1 is LNHDA and CDR2 is SQIVND (reference sequence). J lost 3 bases, V lost 2 bases, and 12 bases had no gene match. The CDR3 has 18 amino acids. CDR3 residues: CASSISGGLAVLNYEQYF. CDR3 nucleotide sequence: TGTGCCAGTAGTATAAGCGGGGGACTAGCGGTCCTCAACTACGAGCAGTACTTC.

V usage is TRBV6-5 and J usage is TRBJ1-2; 8 bases are shared with TRBD1. Germline V gene data show CDR1 as MNHEY and CDR2 as SVGAGI. The CDR3 loop spans 14 amino acids. J was trimmed by 5 bases and V by 6 bases; bases with no gene match: 8. CDR3 sequence: CASRSQGARYGYTF. The CDR3 DNA follows: TGTGCCAGCAGGAGTCAGGGGGCTCGTTATGGCTACACCTTC.

The rearrangement joins TRBV5-1 to TRBJ2-7; the D is unclear. This CDR3 region has 14 residues. Trimming removed 0 bases from V and 0 bases from J, with 7 bases in between. From germline, CDR1 is SGHRS and CDR2 YFSETQ. The DNA for the CDR3 is TGCGCCAGCAGCTTGGTCGCGGCCTCCTACGAGCAGTACTTC. Protein product: CASSLVAASYEQYF.

The chain has TRBV11-2 and TRBJ2-3; D perhaps matches TRBD2 (6 bases). The germline V and J ends were trimmed by 5 bases and 2 bases, with 23 bases remaining between them. Germline CDR1 and CDR2: SGHAT and FQNNGV. CDR3 length: 18 residues. DNA of the CDR3: TGTGCCAGCAGCCGAGCACAGTTTCAGCGGGCAACCACAGATACGCAGTATTTT. Translating gives CASSRAQFQRATTDTQYF.

The chain couples TRBV5-1 to TRBJ1-6, with 7 bases matching TRBD1. CDR1 and CDR2 from the germline V gene are SGHRS and YFSETQ. This CDR3 has 15 residues. J lost 9 bases, V lost 3 bases, and 9 bases had no gene match. This CDR3 reads CASSSTDRVISPLHF. The CDR3 DNA reads TGCGCCAGCAGCTCCACCGACAGGGTGATTTCACCCCTCCACTTT.

The V and J genes are TRBV5-4 and TRBJ2-1; 7 bases map to TRBD2. CDR1 is SGHNT and CDR2 is YYREEE in the germline V gene (reference sequence). There are 13 residues in the CDR3. V shed 4 bases, J shed 10 bases, and the junction held 8 bases outside the gene matches. This chain's CDR3 is CASSLTSVAEQFF. In DNA form, the CDR3 reads TGTGCCAGCAGCCTCACTAGCGTGGCGGAGCAGTTCTTC.

The CDR3 DNA sequence: TGTGCCAGCAGTCGTGGACAGAATCAGCCCCAGCATTTT. Protein sequence: CASSRGQNQPQHF. This sequence joins TRBV6-5 and TRBJ1-5; perhaps TRBD1 as D (6 bases). V was pared by 5 bases and J by 4 bases, with 9 bases between. The V gene's germline CDR1 is MNHEY and CDR2 SVGAGI. This CDR3 region has 13 residues.

The V and J genes are TRBV5-5 and TRBJ1-6; TRBD1 agrees at 7 bases. V was pared by 2 bases and J by 1 base, with 3 bases of the junction left unmatched. CDR3 length: 16 amino acids. Germline loops: CDR1 SGHKS, CDR2 YYEKEE (reference sequence). The CDR3: CASSFPQGSYNSPLHF. In DNA form, the CDR3 reads TGTGCCAGCAGCTTTCCACAGGGGTCCTATAATTCACCCCTCCACTTT. The variable domain in full, with the rest retrieved from reference TRBV5-5 and TRBJ1-6, is DAGVTQSPTHLIKTRGQQVTLRCSPISGHKSVSWYQQVLGQGPQFIFQYYEKEERGRGNFPDRFSARQFPNYSSELNVNALLLGDSALYLCASSFPQGSYNSPLHFGNGTRLTVT.

The rearrangement uses TRBV4-1 and TRBJ2-3; perhaps TRBD2 as D (5 bases). CDR3 length equals 14 residues. V was trimmed by 4 bases and J by 6 bases, leaving 14 bases between them. CDR1 and CDR2 from the germline V gene are MGHRA and YSYEKL. CDR3 region: CASSRDPGSDTQYF. Written as DNA, the CDR3 is TGCGCCAGCAGCCGAGACCCTGGGAGCGATACGCAGTATTTT.

The rearrangement links TRBV9 to TRBJ2-5; TRBD1 aligns across 7 bases. V shed 4 bases, J shed 3 bases, and the junction held 6 bases outside the gene matches. Germline CDR1 SGDLS, CDR2 YYNGEE. The CDR3 has 14 residues. In DNA form, the CDR3 reads TGTGCCAGCAGCCCGGGACAGCCGAAAGAGACCCAGTACTTC. Translating it yields CASSPGQPKETQYF.

DNA of the CDR3: TGCAGCGTTGTTCGTATGAACACTGAAGCTTTCTTT. The encoded protein is CSVVRMNTEAFF. The chain has TRBV29-1 and TRBJ1-1, with D hard to call. The CDR3 covers 12 residues. Germline loops: CDR1 SQVTM, CDR2 ANQGSEA. Trimming took off 4 bases at V and 0 bases at J, with 6 bases between the two ends.